The rows below give T cell receptor beta chains drawn from one sample of a study of blood T cell repertoires in COVID-19. The data were produced by immunoSEQ multiplex PCR, yet TCRdb's version contains in-frame clones alone and is incomplete. The sample carries around 130,000 clones, about 77% recorded once. The sample comprised peripheral blood. The receptor source for this set is an elderly man with acute or convalescent COVID-19. Each CDR3 is given with its conserved first and last residue. Fields, in order: clone size, D gene, V gene, J gene, CDR3 DNA, CDR3 protein. The D gene is left open where the match is weak. Size is omitted from some rows. Given values are once, few, many or a class for expanded clones.

abundance: -; d_gene: TRBD2; v_gene: TRBV24-1; j_gene: TRBJ2-2; CDR3nt: TGTGCCACCAGTGACGCCGGACTAGCCGGGGAGCTGTTTTTT; CDR3aa: CATSDAGLAGELFF
abundance: -; d_gene: TRBD2; v_gene: TRBV4-2; j_gene: TRBJ2-7; CDR3nt: TGTGCCAGCAGCCTCACCGGGACTAGCGGCTACGAGCAGTACTTC; CDR3aa: CASSLTGTSGYEQYF
abundance: -; d_gene: -; v_gene: TRBV10-3; j_gene: TRBJ1-1; CDR3nt: TGTGCCATCAGTGAGTCGACATATGAAGCTTTCTTT; CDR3aa: CAISESTYEAFF
abundance: -; d_gene: TRBD1; v_gene: TRBV24-1; j_gene: TRBJ2-7; CDR3nt: TGTGCCACCAGTGGCCAGGGACAGGGGAGCAACTACGAGCAGTACTTC; CDR3aa: CATSGQGQGSNYEQYF
abundance: -; d_gene: -; v_gene: TRBV18; j_gene: TRBJ2-2; CDR3nt: TGTGCCAGCTCACCAATTCGCAGCACCGGGGAGCTGTTTTTT; CDR3aa: CASSPIRSTGELFF
abundance: -; d_gene: -; v_gene: TRBV12-3/TRBV12-4; j_gene: TRBJ2-7; CDR3nt: TGTGCCAGCAATATACAGGGTGCCTACGAGCAGTACTTC; CDR3aa: CASNIQGAYEQYF
abundance: -; d_gene: -; v_gene: TRBV2; j_gene: TRBJ1-2; CDR3nt: TGTGCCAGCAGTGACCCACGCCTCGGGGGGTCTGGCTACACCTTC; CDR3aa: CASSDPRLGGSGYTF
abundance: -; d_gene: -; v_gene: TRBV5-6; j_gene: TRBJ2-1; CDR3nt: TGTGCCAGCAGCTTGTTTCAGGGGGGTGAGCAGTTCTTC; CDR3aa: CASSLFQGGEQFF
abundance: -; d_gene: -; v_gene: TRBV7-9; j_gene: TRBJ2-1; CDR3nt: TGTGCCAGCAGCTTAGGTGGAGGGGCCCGAGTCAATGAGCAGTTCTTC; CDR3aa: CASSLGGGARVNEQFF
abundance: -; d_gene: -; v_gene: TRBV5-1; j_gene: TRBJ2-7; CDR3nt: TGCGCCAGCAGCACCTCGACAGGCACCTACGAGCAGTACTTC; CDR3aa: CASSTSTGTYEQYF
abundance: -; d_gene: -; v_gene: TRBV18; j_gene: TRBJ1-2; CDR3nt: TGTGCCAGCTCACCCAGGGGTACGACCTATGGCTACACCTTC; CDR3aa: CASSPRGTTYGYTF
abundance: few; d_gene: TRBD1; v_gene: TRBV3-1/TRBV3-2; j_gene: TRBJ1-1; CDR3nt: TGTGCCAGCAGCCCAAGCCCGGGACAGGGGGACACTGAAGCTTTCTTT; CDR3aa: CASSPSPGQGDTEAFF
abundance: -; d_gene: -; v_gene: TRBV2; j_gene: TRBJ2-2; CDR3nt: TGTGCCAGCAGGGCCAGCGTGGACACCGGGGAGCTGTTTTTT; CDR3aa: CASRASVDTGELFF
abundance: -; d_gene: TRBD1; v_gene: TRBV7-2; j_gene: TRBJ2-1; CDR3nt: TGTGCCAGCAGCGCCACAGGGGGCCGGTACAATGAGCAGTTCTTC; CDR3aa: CASSATGGRYNEQFF
abundance: -; d_gene: TRBD1; v_gene: TRBV7-2; j_gene: TRBJ1-2; CDR3nt: TGTGCCAGCAGCCCCGGTGGAACAGGGGACTATGGCTACACCTTC; CDR3aa: CASSPGGTGDYGYTF
abundance: -; d_gene: TRBD2; v_gene: TRBV19; j_gene: TRBJ2-5; CDR3nt: TGTGCCAGTAGTACTCCGGGACTAGCGGGGAAGGCCCAGTACTTC; CDR3aa: CASSTPGLAGKAQYF
abundance: few; d_gene: -; v_gene: TRBV25-1; j_gene: TRBJ1-4; CDR3nt: TGTGCCAGCAGTGAAGTGAGAAGTCGTAGTGAAAAACTGTTTTTT; CDR3aa: CASSEVRSRSEKLFF
abundance: -; d_gene: TRBD1; v_gene: TRBV13; j_gene: TRBJ2-3; CDR3nt: TGTGCCAGCAGCTTTTCCGGGACAGGGGTTCCAGATACGCAGTATTTT; CDR3aa: CASSFSGTGVPDTQYF
abundance: -; d_gene: -; v_gene: TRBV4-2; j_gene: TRBJ1-4; CDR3nt: TGTGCCAGCAGCCAAGAGTCGACACCCGGGGGTGAAAAACTGTTTTTT; CDR3aa: CASSQESTPGGEKLFF
abundance: -; d_gene: -; v_gene: TRBV6-5; j_gene: TRBJ1-1; CDR3nt: TGTGCCAGCAACCCAAAGGCGGGGCTGAACACTGAAGCTTTCTTT; CDR3aa: CASNPKAGLNTEAFF
abundance: -; d_gene: TRBD1; v_gene: TRBV29-1; j_gene: TRBJ2-1; CDR3nt: TGCAGCGTTCGCCGGGGACAGGGTCGAAATGAGCAGTTCTTC; CDR3aa: CSVRRGQGRNEQFF
abundance: -; d_gene: -; v_gene: TRBV7-9; j_gene: TRBJ1-2; CDR3nt: TGTGCCAGCAGCTTAGTTGGGCGGGGTAACTATGGCTACACCTTC; CDR3aa: CASSLVGRGNYGYTF
abundance: -; d_gene: -; v_gene: TRBV28; j_gene: TRBJ2-7; CDR3nt: TGTGCCAGCAGTTCACCGAGGGGGGGTGTAGGCTACGAGCAGTACTTC; CDR3aa: CASSSPRGGVGYEQYF
abundance: -; d_gene: -; v_gene: TRBV4-1; j_gene: TRBJ1-3; CDR3nt: TGCGCCAGCAGCCAGGGCAGGGGCAATGGAAACACCATATATTTT; CDR3aa: CASSQGRGNGNTIYF
abundance: -; d_gene: -; v_gene: TRBV10-2; j_gene: TRBJ2-7; CDR3nt: TGCGCCAGCTCACGGGGGAAGGAATACGAGCAGTACTTC; CDR3aa: CASSRGKEYEQYF
abundance: -; d_gene: -; v_gene: TRBV5-8; j_gene: TRBJ2-6; CDR3nt: TGTGCCACCCAACTATCACGGCTCCTAACTGGGGCCAACGTCCTGACTTTC; CDR3aa: CATQLSRLLTGANVLTF
abundance: -; d_gene: -; v_gene: TRBV2; j_gene: TRBJ1-5; CDR3nt: TGTGCCAGCAATCCGGGGATCAATCAGCCCCAGCATTTT; CDR3aa: CASNPGINQPQHF
abundance: -; d_gene: TRBD1; v_gene: TRBV3-1/TRBV3-2; j_gene: TRBJ1-3; CDR3nt: TGTGCCAGCAGCTCCCGGACAGGGGGCGCGCAAACTGGAAACACCATATATTTT; CDR3aa: CASSSRTGGAQTGNTIYF
abundance: once; d_gene: TRBD1; v_gene: TRBV27; j_gene: TRBJ2-1; CDR3nt: TGTGCCAGCAGTCACGGACAGGGGAGATACAATGAGCAGTTCTTC; CDR3aa: CASSHGQGRYNEQFF
abundance: few; d_gene: -; v_gene: TRBV7-2; j_gene: TRBJ2-1; CDR3nt: TGTGCCAGCAGCTCGGGACTCCCCAATGAGCAGTTCTTC; CDR3aa: CASSSGLPNEQFF
abundance: -; d_gene: -; v_gene: TRBV6-5; j_gene: TRBJ2-2; CDR3nt: TGTGCCAGCAACCAGGGGGGCACCGGGGAGCTGTTTTTT; CDR3aa: CASNQGGTGELFF
abundance: once; d_gene: -; v_gene: TRBV12-3/TRBV12-4; j_gene: TRBJ2-2; CDR3nt: TGTGCCAGCAGTTTCTTAAACGGGGAGCTGTTTTTT; CDR3aa: CASSFLNGELFF
abundance: -; d_gene: -; v_gene: TRBV7-8; j_gene: TRBJ2-7; CDR3nt: TGTGCCAGCAGCGGGGCCCACTACTACGAGCAGTACTTC; CDR3aa: CASSGAHYYEQYF
abundance: -; d_gene: -; v_gene: TRBV12-3/TRBV12-4; j_gene: TRBJ1-1; CDR3nt: TGTGCCAGCAGTCTTAGAGAGAACACTGAAGCTTTCTTT; CDR3aa: CASSLRENTEAFF
abundance: -; d_gene: -; v_gene: TRBV27; j_gene: TRBJ1-2; CDR3nt: TGTGCCAGCAGTTTAGAAGGGTACAGGGCCTATGGCTACACCTTC; CDR3aa: CASSLEGYRAYGYTF
abundance: -; d_gene: -; v_gene: TRBV5-6; j_gene: TRBJ1-6; CDR3nt: TGTGCCAGCAGCTCCGAGCAGGGTCTTAATTCACCCCTCCACTTT; CDR3aa: CASSSEQGLNSPLHF
abundance: -; d_gene: -; v_gene: TRBV5-6; j_gene: TRBJ2-5; CDR3nt: TGTGCCAGCTCCTCCTTACGACAGGAGGAAGAGACCCAGTACTTC; CDR3aa: CASSSLRQEEETQYF
abundance: -; d_gene: TRBD1; v_gene: TRBV24-1; j_gene: TRBJ2-2; CDR3nt: TGTGCCACCAGTGATACCGACCGGGACAGGGGGTTCGGTCCATTATCCGGGGAGCTGTTTTTT; CDR3aa: CATSDTDRDRGFGPLSGELFF
abundance: -; d_gene: -; v_gene: TRBV6-4; j_gene: TRBJ1-1; CDR3nt: TGTGCCAGCAGTGACGGGGGGACTGAAGCTTTCTTT; CDR3aa: CASSDGGTEAFF
abundance: -; d_gene: -; v_gene: TRBV5-5; j_gene: TRBJ1-1; CDR3nt: TGTGCCAGCAGCTTGTACAGCCAGAACACTGAAGCTTTCTTT; CDR3aa: CASSLYSQNTEAFF
abundance: -; d_gene: TRBD1; v_gene: TRBV6-5; j_gene: TRBJ1-2; CDR3nt: TGTGCCAGCAGCAGGGGGCGCGACTATGGCTACACCTTC; CDR3aa: CASSRGRDYGYTF
abundance: -; d_gene: TRBD1; v_gene: TRBV28; j_gene: TRBJ2-1; CDR3nt: TGTGCCAGCAGTCTCGCTTCCGGGACAGGGTTGAATGAGCAGTTCTTC; CDR3aa: CASSLASGTGLNEQFF
abundance: -; d_gene: -; v_gene: TRBV5-1; j_gene: TRBJ2-2; CDR3nt: TGCGCCAGCAGCTTAGGGACTCCTACCACCGGGGAGCTGTTTTTT; CDR3aa: CASSLGTPTTGELFF
abundance: -; d_gene: TRBD1; v_gene: TRBV4-3; j_gene: TRBJ1-1; CDR3nt: TGCGCCAGCAGCCAAGATACAGGGGGTTGGGGGACTGAAGCTTTCTTT; CDR3aa: CASSQDTGGWGTEAFF
abundance: -; d_gene: -; v_gene: TRBV18; j_gene: TRBJ2-2; CDR3nt: TGTGCCAGCTCACGATCCTCGCTGGAGACCGGGGAGCTGTTTTTT; CDR3aa: CASSRSSLETGELFF
abundance: -; d_gene: -; v_gene: TRBV6-5; j_gene: TRBJ2-2; CDR3nt: TGTGCCAGCAGTTCGAGGGCCGGGGAGCTGTTTTTT; CDR3aa: CASSSRAGELFF